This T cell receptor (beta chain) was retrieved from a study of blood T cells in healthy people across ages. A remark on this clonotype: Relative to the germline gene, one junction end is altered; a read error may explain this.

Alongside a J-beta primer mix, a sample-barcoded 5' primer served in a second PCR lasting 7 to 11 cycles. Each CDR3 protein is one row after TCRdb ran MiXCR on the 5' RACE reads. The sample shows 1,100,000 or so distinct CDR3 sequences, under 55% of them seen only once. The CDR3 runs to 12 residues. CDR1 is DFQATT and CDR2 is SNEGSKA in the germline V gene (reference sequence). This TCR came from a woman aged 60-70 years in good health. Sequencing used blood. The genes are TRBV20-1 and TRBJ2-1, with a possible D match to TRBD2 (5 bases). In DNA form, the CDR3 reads TGCAGTGCTAGTCGGCGGGCCAATGGGCAGTTCTTC. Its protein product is CSASRRANGQFF.